Below are 10 T cell receptor beta chains sequenced from a single sample in a study of blood T cell repertoires in COVID-19. TCRdb's copy holds only in-frame clones and misses some; the assay was immunoSEQ multiplex PCR. The sample includes around 250,000 clones, about 83% of them seen just once. Sequences were obtained from peripheral blood. The receptor set was obtained from a man aged 25-45 years who had recovered from COVID-19.

The chain links TRBV19 to TRBJ2-5, with unresolved D. V was trimmed by 2 bases and J by 6 bases, leaving 13 bases between them. CDR3 length: 14 residues. Germline V gene sequence: CDR1 LNHDA, CDR2 SQIVND (reference sequence). This CDR3 is CASSIIQDSKTQYF. CDR3 nucleotides: TGTGCCAGTAGTATAATCCAGGATTCGAAGACCCAGTACTTC.

V gene TRBV5-5 combines with J gene TRBJ1-1; 9 nucleotides match TRBD1. The V gene end was trimmed by 5 bases and the J gene end by 3 bases; junction bases not matched to a gene: 14. CDR1 and CDR2 (germline): SGHKS, YYEKEE (reference sequence). CDR3 length: 17 amino acids. CDR3 in amino acids: CASSLRSGTGSYTEAFF. In nucleotides, the CDR3 is TGTGCCAGCAGTTTGAGGTCCGGGACAGGGTCCTACACTGAAGCTTTCTTT.

This clone was picked up a small number of times. This rearrangement joins TRBV28 to TRBJ1-5; no clear D. The V gene's germline CDR1 is MDHEN and CDR2 SYDVKM. V was pared by 4 bases and J by 5 bases, with 9 bases between. The CDR3 has 13 amino acids. The CDR3 is CASSWAPHQPQHF. DNA of the CDR3: TGTGCCAGCAGTTGGGCCCCCCATCAGCCCCAGCATTTT.

V gene TRBV7-9 combines with J gene TRBJ2-5; the D gene is possibly TRBD1 (5 bases). This CDR3 is 15 amino acids long. V was pared by 1 base and J by 5 bases, with 14 bases between. The germline V gene encodes CDR1 SEHNR and CDR2 FQNEAQ (reference sequence). For the CDR3, the DNA is TGTGCCAGCAGCTTAGACACGGTGGGGCTGGAGACCCAGTACTTC. It yields the protein CASSLDTVGLETQYF.

This chain connects TRBV6-5 to TRBJ1-2; D is possibly TRBD1 (5 bases). Deletions cut 0 bases from V and 4 bases from J, with 15 bases between. The germline gives CDR1 MNHEY, CDR2 SVGAGI. The CDR3 loop spans 16 amino acids. The CDR3, as DNA: TGTGCCAGCAGTTACTCGAATGCTAAAAGGGGCTATGGCTACACCTTC. Amino acids: CASSYSNAKRGYGYTF.

This rearrangement joins TRBV9 to TRBJ2-2, with TRBD1 matching 9 bases. Germline lookup yields CDR1 SGDLS and CDR2 YYNGEE. With V trimmed by 4 bases and J by 4 bases, 5 bases remained unmatched. The CDR3 is 15 amino acids. The CDR3 region has the DNA TGTGCCAGCAGCCGGACAGGGGAGGGCACCGGGGAGCTGTTTTTT. Translating it yields CASSRTGEGTGELFF.

This clone was seen only once. This chain connects TRBV28 to TRBJ2-7, with D hard to call. V lost 2 bases, J lost 9 bases, and 14 bases lay in between. The CDR3 contains 13 residues. Per germline, CDR1 MDHEN and CDR2 SYDVKM. The DNA of the CDR3 is TGTGCCAGCAGTTTAAACTACCAAGAACCGCAGTACGTC. The encoded protein is CASSLNYQEPQYV.

This clone is a singleton in its sample. V usage is TRBV6-5 and J usage is TRBJ1-5, with D uncertain. Germline V gene lookup returns CDR1 MNHEY and CDR2 SVGAGI. This CDR3 comprises 15 residues. Trimming took 5 bases from V and 3 from J, leaving 14 bases between them. The DNA for the CDR3 is TGTGCCAGCAGTCCGCGGACGGGGAACAATCAGCCCCAGCATTTT. Amino acid sequence: CASSPRTGNNQPQHF.

This rearrangement joins TRBV5-1 to TRBJ2-5, with TRBD1 identical over 9 bases. This CDR3 comprises 15 residues. Per germline, CDR1 SGHRS and CDR2 YFSETQ. After removal of 4 bases from V and 4 bases from J, the junction contained 8 bases not matched to a gene. The CDR3 region has the DNA TGCGCCAGCAGCGCAGGACAGGGGATGGTAGAGACCCAGTACTTC. Protein product: CASSAGQGMVETQYF.

The chain links TRBV19 to TRBJ1-2; possibly TRBD1 for D (5 bases). Germline V gene sequence: CDR1 LNHDA, CDR2 SQIVND (reference sequence). Trimming cost V 5 bases and J 4 bases, with 17 bases left between them. The CDR3 covers 15 residues. The CDR3 DNA reads TGTGCCAGTAGTGATTTGGAGCAGGGTCCCTATGGCTACACCTTC. Protein sequence: CASSDLEQGPYGYTF.